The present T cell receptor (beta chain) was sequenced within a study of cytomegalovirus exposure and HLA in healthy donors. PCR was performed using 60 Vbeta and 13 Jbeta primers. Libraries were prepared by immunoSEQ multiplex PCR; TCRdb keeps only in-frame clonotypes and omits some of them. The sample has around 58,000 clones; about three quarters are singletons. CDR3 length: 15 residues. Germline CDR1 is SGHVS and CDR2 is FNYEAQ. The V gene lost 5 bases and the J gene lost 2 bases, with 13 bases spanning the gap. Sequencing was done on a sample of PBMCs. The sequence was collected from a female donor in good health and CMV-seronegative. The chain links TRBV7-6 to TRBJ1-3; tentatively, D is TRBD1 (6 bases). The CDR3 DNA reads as TGTGCCAGCAGCCCACAGGGTAACGCTGGAAACACCATATATTTT. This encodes CASSPQGNAGNTIYF.